A single sample is the source of the 32 T cell receptor beta chains below, sequenced in a study of T cell clones after liver transplantation. Generated by immunoSEQ multiplex PCR, the TCRdb table keeps only in-frame clones and is missing some. The table has 40,000 to 55,000 clones, about 86% seen once. This specimen consisted of CD4+ T cells from blood, obtained 24 months after liver transplant. Receptors were obtained from a human patient who received a liver transplant. Some T cells may possibly be graft donor cells.

A few counts support this clone. The chain recombines TRBV18 with TRBJ1-5, with D unresolved. The CDR3 sequence is 16 residues long. V gave up 0 bases and J gave up 5 bases, with 14 bases separating them. The germline gives CDR1 KGHSH, CDR2 LQKENI. This CDR3 reads CASSPPEGKRDQPQHF. For the CDR3, the DNA is TGTGCCAGCTCACCACCGGAGGGAAAGAGGGATCAGCCCCAGCATTTT.

The CDR3 DNA reads as TGTGCCAGCAGTGAAACGGGGGCAGGGCAAGAGACCCAGTACTTC. Its protein is CASSETGAGQETQYF. This chain joins TRBV2 and TRBJ2-5; D assignment may be TRBD1 or TRBD2 (6 bases each). V gave up 2 bases and J gave up 2 bases, with 12 bases separating them. The germline CDR1 and CDR2 sequences are SNHLY and FYNNEI. The CDR3 runs to 15 residues.

The V call is TRBV30, the J call TRBJ2-7, with 10 bases aligning to TRBD1. Per germline, CDR1 GTSNPN and CDR2 SVGIG (reference sequence). Trimming took 2 bases from V and 3 from J; bases not matched to a gene: 7. The CDR3 is 15 amino acids. Written as DNA, the CDR3 is TGTGCCTGGAGTCCAGGACAGGGGGTGATCTACGAGCAGTACTTC. This encodes CAWSPGQGVIYEQYF.

The chain is built from TRBV29-1 and TRBJ1-1; D may be TRBD1 (6 bases). The CDR3 extends over 13 amino acids. V was pared by 7 bases and J by 3 bases, with 15 bases between. From germline, CDR1 is SQVTM and CDR2 ANQGSEA. CDR3 region: CSGRGQGYTEAFF. CDR3 in DNA: TGCAGCGGCCGAGGCCAGGGGTACACTGAAGCTTTCTTT.

V is TRBV19 and J is TRBJ1-4; TRBD1 matches at 8 bases. Trimming took 8 bases from V and 4 from J; bases not matched to a gene: 6. Germline lookup yields CDR1 LNHDA and CDR2 SQIVND (reference sequence). The CDR3 covers 14 residues. Here the CDR3 reads CASGDRGHNEKLFF. DNA of the CDR3: TGTGCCAGTGGCGACAGGGGTCATAATGAAAAACTGTTTTTT.

The CDR3 loop is CASSTTLLGSPLHF. The CDR3 DNA reads TGTGCCAGCAGCACAACCCTTTTGGGGTCACCCCTCCACTTT. The chain recombines TRBV5-4 with TRBJ1-6; no clear D. This CDR3 comprises 14 residues. Germline loops: CDR1 SGHNT, CDR2 YYREEE (reference sequence). V was pared by 4 bases and J by 10 bases, with 15 bases between.

The sample holds a few counts of this clone. This chain connects TRBV27 to TRBJ1-1; a weak D match, TRBD1 (6 bases). The CDR3 extends over 15 amino acids. Germline V gene sequence: CDR1 MNHEY, CDR2 SMNVEV (reference sequence). Trimming took off 6 bases at V and 5 bases at J, with 19 bases between the two ends. The CDR3 coding sequence is TGTGCCAGCAGACTACAGGGCGCGCCGAGGACTGAAGCTTTCTTT. Its translation: CASRLQGAPRTEAFF.

V usage is TRBV7-2 and J usage is TRBJ1-6, with D perhaps matching TRBD1 (5 bases). CDR1 SGHTA and CDR2 FQGNSA come from the germline V gene. The CDR3 sequence is 16 residues long. The V end was cut by 2 bases, the J end by 8 bases, with 16 bases between. CDR3 DNA: TGTGCCAGCAGCTTAAATCCTGGGGACTTCCATTCACCCCTCCACTTT. It yields the protein CASSLNPGDFHSPLHF.

The genes are TRBV2 and TRBJ2-5, with 11 bases identical to TRBD2. The germline V gene encodes CDR1 SNHLY and CDR2 FYNNEI. The J segment lost 6 bases and the V segment lost 4 bases, leaving 16 bases of the junction unmatched. This CDR3 spans 18 amino acids. The CDR3 coding sequence is TGTGCCAGCAGTGCCCTTAGCGGGGGGGCGACAGACGGCCAGACCCAGTACTTC. Translated: CASSALSGGATDGQTQYF.

This chain uses TRBV28 with TRBJ1-2; D is uncertain. Trimming left V 2 bases short and J 2 bases short, with 9 bases between. This CDR3 spans 14 amino acids. From germline, CDR1 is MDHEN and CDR2 SYDVKM. The CDR3 sequence is CASSLPSRNYGYTF. DNA of the CDR3: TGTGCCAGCAGTTTACCGAGTAGAAACTATGGCTACACCTTC.

V is TRBV7-8 and J is TRBJ1-5; perhaps TRBD1 as D (5 bases). Germline lookup yields CDR1 SGHVS and CDR2 FQNEAQ. The ends were cut back, 1 base at V and 7 bases at J, with 5 bases in the middle. The CDR3 totals 12 residues. The chain's CDR3 is CASSLEGQPQHF. CDR3 in DNA: TGTGCCAGCAGCTTAGAGGGGCAGCCCCAGCATTTT.

As DNA, the CDR3 is TGTGCCAGCAGCTTAGAAGGACATAGCAATCAGCCCCAGCATTTT. Residues: CASSLEGHSNQPQHF. The V call is TRBV11-2, the J call TRBJ1-5, with D possibly TRBD1 on 5 matching bases. Germline CDR1 reads SGHAT; CDR2 reads FQNNGV. Trimming shortened V by 0 bases and J by 0 bases, and 6 bases separated the two germline ends. The CDR3 extends over 15 amino acids.

This chain uses TRBV18 with TRBJ1-1; D call uncertain. V dropped 3 bases and J dropped 4 bases, with 21 bases sitting between them. The germline CDR1 and CDR2 sequences are KGHSH and LQKENI. The CDR3 loop spans 17 amino acids. The CDR3, as DNA: TGTGCCAGCTCACCGGAGACCTCTCCCGGTGGTGGCACTGAAGCTTTCTTT. Protein product: CASSPETSPGGGTEAFF.

This clone was recorded a few times. This sequence joins TRBV5-1 and TRBJ2-1; D may be TRBD1 or TRBD2 (5 bases each). Germline CDR1 is SGHRS and CDR2 is YFSETQ. Between the trimmed V and J ends, which lost 4 bases and 0 bases, there was a span of 17 bases. This CDR3 has 17 residues. CDR3 coding DNA: TGCGCCAGCAGCACAGGCGGGTTCCAACGCTCCTACAATGAGCAGTTCTTC. This codes for CASSTGGFQRSYNEQFF.

This clone was counted once. V gene TRBV18 combines with J gene TRBJ2-3; D is uncertain. The germline V and J ends were trimmed by 3 bases and 0 bases, with 10 bases remaining between them. Germline loops: CDR1 KGHSH, CDR2 LQKENI. CDR3 size: 15 residues. The CDR3 here is CASSPNKGSTDTQYF. CDR3 sequence (DNA): TGTGCCAGCTCACCGAATAAGGGAAGCACAGATACGCAGTATTTT.

J is TRBJ2-7 and V is TRBV5-1; 7 positions match TRBD1. V gave up 4 bases and J gave up 0 bases; unmatched junction bases: 7. Per germline, CDR1 SGHRS and CDR2 YFSETQ. This CDR3 spans 15 amino acids. The CDR3 spells CASSLGTASSYEQYF. Written as DNA, the CDR3 is TGCGCCAGCAGCCTGGGGACAGCGAGCTCCTACGAGCAGTACTTC.

The sample holds a few counts of this clone. This sequence joins TRBV5-1 and TRBJ2-6, with D unclear. The CDR3 is 16 amino acids. Germline CDR1 is SGHRS and CDR2 is YFSETQ. With 1 base removed from V and 2 bases from J, the gap between germline ends came to 10 bases. CDR3 amino acids: CASSLPEPAGANVLTF. The CDR3 DNA reads as TGCGCCAGCAGCTTGCCTGAACCGGCTGGGGCCAACGTCCTGACTTTC. Full variable domain (missing parts from reference TRBV5-1 and TRBJ2-6): KAGVTQTPRYLIKTRGQQVTLSCSPISGHRSVSWYQQTPGQGLQFLFEYFSETQRNKGNFPGRFSGRQFSNSRSEMNVSTLELGDSALYLCASSLPEPAGANVLTFGAGSRLTVL.

This clone has just a few counts. The same CDR3 can be traced to other DNA sequences in this sample. The CDR3 coding sequence is TGTGCCAGCAGCTTGGTGGGACGGTCTTACGAGCAGTACTTC. Translated: CASSLVGRSYEQYF. The genes are TRBV5-5 and TRBJ2-7; tentatively, D is TRBD1 or TRBD2 (5 bases each). The CDR3 covers 14 residues. V lost 0 bases to trimming and J lost 4 bases, with 11 bases between them. In germline, CDR1 is SGHKS, CDR2 YYEKEE (reference sequence).

The J gene is TRBJ1-1, the V gene TRBV29-1, with D uncertain. The CDR3 spans 10 residues. In germline, CDR1 is SQVTM, CDR2 ANQGSEA. Trimming left V 2 bases short and J 6 bases short, with 4 bases between. CDR3 sequence: CSVEQPEAFF. As DNA, the CDR3 is TGCAGCGTTGAACAGCCTGAAGCTTTCTTT.

The CDR3 loop is CASSLVGSYNEQFF. Written as DNA, the CDR3 is TGCGCCAGCAGCTTGGTAGGCTCCTACAATGAGCAGTTCTTC. J is TRBJ2-1 and V is TRBV5-1, with D hard to call. Germline CDR1 is SGHRS and CDR2 is YFSETQ. The CDR3 sequence is 14 residues long. With 0 bases removed from V and 0 bases from J, the gap between germline ends came to 4 bases.

The chain employs TRBV6-6 and TRBJ2-1; D not certain. The V end lost 4 bases, the J end lost 6 bases, and 4 bases lay between the germline ends. The germline V gene encodes CDR1 MNHNY and CDR2 SVGAGI (reference sequence). The CDR3 has 11 amino acids. CDR3 residues: CASSFLNEQFF. The CDR3 DNA reads as TGTGCCAGCAGTTTCCTCAATGAGCAGTTCTTC.

This chain uses TRBV6-6 with TRBJ2-1; 8 nucleotides agree with TRBD2. This CDR3 has 14 residues. V lost 6 bases and J lost 9; bases outside the gene matches: 10. Germline V gene data show CDR1 as MNHNY and CDR2 as SVGAGI (reference sequence). CDR3 nucleotides: TGTGCCAGCAGCCCCCCGAGCGGGAGAGGTGAGCAGTTCTTC. Translating gives CASSPPSGRGEQFF.

The chain has TRBV16 and TRBJ2-7, with D perhaps TRBD2 (5 bases). The CDR3 contains 14 residues. V lost 3 bases and J 3 bases, leaving 12 bases between the germline ends. The germline CDR1 and CDR2 sequences are KGHSY and FQNENV. The CDR3 coding sequence is TGTGCCAGCAGCCAGGGTGTAGCGAGCTACGAGCAGTACTTC. Its translation is CASSQGVASYEQYF.

The chain uses TRBV5-4 and TRBJ1-4; TRBD1 matches 7 bases. V shed 3 bases and J 1 base; nucleotides not matched to a gene: 6. In germline, CDR1 is SGHNT, CDR2 YYREEE (reference sequence). The CDR3 extends over 16 amino acids. CDR3 in amino acids: CASSSGTAITNEKLFF. The CDR3 DNA sequence: TGTGCCAGCAGCTCCGGGACAGCCATAACTAATGAAAAACTGTTTTTT.

This chain joins TRBV9 and TRBJ2-5; TRBD2 aligns across 12 bases. The CDR3 extends over 16 amino acids. With 0 bases clipped from V and 5 bases from J, the junction kept 5 bases outside the gene matches. Germline loops: CDR1 SGDLS, CDR2 YYNGEE. CDR3 in DNA: TGTGCCAGCAGCGTAGTGGCTAGCGGGGGGGCGGAGACCCAGTACTTC. This sequence encodes CASSVVASGGAETQYF.

J is TRBJ2-5 and V is TRBV5-6; perhaps TRBD1 as D (6 bases). Looked up from germline, CDR1 is SGHDT and CDR2 is YYEEEE. The CDR3 covers 16 residues. Trimming shortened V by 4 bases and J by 5 bases, and 21 bases separated the two germline ends. CDR3 in DNA: TGTGCCAGCAGCCTCACGACAGGCCACTCGGGGGAGACCCAGTACTTC. It translates to CASSLTTGHSGETQYF.

The chain uses TRBV6-6 and TRBJ1-1; tentative D call: TRBD1 (6 bases). Germline values: CDR1 MNHNY, CDR2 SVGAGI (reference sequence). The CDR3 covers 13 residues. The V end lost 7 bases, the J end lost 0 bases, and 9 bases lay between the germline ends. CDR3 sequence: CASTDRLNTEAFF. CDR3 coding DNA: TGTGCCAGCACCGACAGGTTGAACACTGAAGCTTTCTTT.

The rearrangement joins TRBV28 to TRBJ1-1, with no clear D. The CDR3 spans 12 residues. Per the germline V gene, CDR1 is MDHEN and CDR2 is SYDVKM. V lost 2 bases and J lost 3, with 4 bases in between. Written as DNA, the CDR3 is TGTGCCAGCAGTTTACGATACACTGAAGCTTTCTTT. Translating it yields CASSLRYTEAFF.

The J gene is TRBJ2-1, the V gene TRBV7-2; D assignment may be TRBD1 or TRBD2 (6 bases each). Germline CDR1 reads SGHTA; CDR2 reads FQGNSA. The CDR3 sequence is 15 residues long. V was shortened by 1 base and J by 9 bases, with 16 bases between the two germline ends. The CDR3 DNA follows: TGTGCCAGCAGCTTAGAGGGGGGCCGAGCCCGTGAGCAGTTCTTC. It yields the protein CASSLEGGRAREQFF.

The V call is TRBV28, the J call TRBJ2-5; 7 bases map to TRBD1. This CDR3 is 13 amino acids long. After removal of 10 bases from V and 6 bases from J, the junction contained 11 bases not matched to a gene. Germline CDR1 is MDHEN and CDR2 is SYDVKM. CDR3 sequence: CATSTGFAKTQYF. CDR3 DNA: TGTGCCACTTCGACAGGGTTTGCAAAGACCCAGTACTTC.

V gene TRBV5-1 combines with J gene TRBJ2-1, with 9 bases matching TRBD1. The CDR3 totals 14 residues. Germline CDR1 reads SGHRS; CDR2 reads YFSETQ. With 4 bases clipped from V and 7 bases from J, the junction kept 6 bases outside the gene matches. This CDR3 is CASSGGTGPNEQFF. The CDR3 DNA is TGCGCCAGCAGCGGCGGGACAGGGCCGAATGAGCAGTTCTTC.

The chain is built from TRBV4-3 and TRBJ1-2; D unresolved. The CDR3 is made up of 15 amino acids. Germline V lookup: CDR1 LGHNA, CDR2 YSLEER. V was cut by 0 bases and J by 4 bases, with 12 bases left in between. The DNA of the CDR3 is TGCGCCAGCAGCCAAGATCTTCGGGGAGGCTATGGCTACACCTTC. Translating it yields CASSQDLRGGYGYTF.